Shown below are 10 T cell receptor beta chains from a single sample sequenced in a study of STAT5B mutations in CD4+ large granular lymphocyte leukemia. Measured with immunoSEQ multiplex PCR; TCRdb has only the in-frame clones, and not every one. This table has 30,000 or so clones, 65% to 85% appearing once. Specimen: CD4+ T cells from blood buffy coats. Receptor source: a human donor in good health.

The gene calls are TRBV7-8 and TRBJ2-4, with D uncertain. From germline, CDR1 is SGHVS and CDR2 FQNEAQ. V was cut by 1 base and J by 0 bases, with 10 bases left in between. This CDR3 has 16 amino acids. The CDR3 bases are TGTGCCAGCAGCTTAGAAACCCGGCTAGCCAAAAACATTCAGTACTTC. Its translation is CASSLETRLAKNIQYF. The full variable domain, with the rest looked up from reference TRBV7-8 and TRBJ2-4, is GAGVSQSPRYKVAKRGQDVALRCDPISGHVSLFWYQQALGQGPEFLTYFQNEAQLDKSGLPSDRFFAERPEGSVSTLKIQRTQQEDSAVYLCASSLETRLAKNIQYFGAGTRLSVL.

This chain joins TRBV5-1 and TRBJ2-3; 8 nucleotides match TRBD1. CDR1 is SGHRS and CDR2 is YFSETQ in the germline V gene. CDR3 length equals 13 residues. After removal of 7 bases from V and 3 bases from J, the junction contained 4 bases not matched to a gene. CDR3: CASAGQGTDTQYF. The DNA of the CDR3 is TGCGCCAGCGCCGGACAGGGAACAGATACGCAGTATTTT.

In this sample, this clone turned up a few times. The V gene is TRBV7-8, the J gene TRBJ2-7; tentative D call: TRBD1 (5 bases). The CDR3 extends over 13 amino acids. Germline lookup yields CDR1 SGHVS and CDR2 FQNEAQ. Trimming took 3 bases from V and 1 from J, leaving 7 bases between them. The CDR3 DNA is TGTGCCAGCAGCTTCGCAGGGTCCTACGAGCAGTACTTC. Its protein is CASSFAGSYEQYF.

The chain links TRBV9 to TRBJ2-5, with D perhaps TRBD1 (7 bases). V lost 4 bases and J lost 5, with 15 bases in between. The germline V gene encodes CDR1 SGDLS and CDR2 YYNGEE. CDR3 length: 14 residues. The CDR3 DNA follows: TGTGCCAGCAGCCCGACAGGGAGGTCGGAGACCCAGTACTTC. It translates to CASSPTGRSETQYF.

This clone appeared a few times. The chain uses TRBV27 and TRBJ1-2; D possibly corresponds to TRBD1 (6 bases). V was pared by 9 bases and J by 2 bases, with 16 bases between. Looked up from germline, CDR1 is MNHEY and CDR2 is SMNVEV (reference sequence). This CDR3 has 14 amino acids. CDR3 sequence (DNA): TGTGCCAGTATGGATGCCGACAGGAACTATGGCTACACCTTC. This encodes CASMDADRNYGYTF.

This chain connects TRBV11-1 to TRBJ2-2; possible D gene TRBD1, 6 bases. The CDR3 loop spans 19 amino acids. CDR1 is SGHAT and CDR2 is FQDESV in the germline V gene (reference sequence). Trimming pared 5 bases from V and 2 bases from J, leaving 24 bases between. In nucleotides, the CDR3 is TGTGCCAGCAGCAACGACAGGACTTGGGCCCAATCTAACACCGGGGAGCTGTTTTTT. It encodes CASSNDRTWAQSNTGELFF. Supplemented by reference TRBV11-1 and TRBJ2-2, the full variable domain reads EAEVAQSPRYKITEKSQAVAFWCDPISGHATLYWYRQILGQGPELLVQFQDESVVDDSQLPKDRFSAERLKGVDSTLKIQPAELGDSAMYLCASSNDRTWAQSNTGELFFGEGSRLTVL.

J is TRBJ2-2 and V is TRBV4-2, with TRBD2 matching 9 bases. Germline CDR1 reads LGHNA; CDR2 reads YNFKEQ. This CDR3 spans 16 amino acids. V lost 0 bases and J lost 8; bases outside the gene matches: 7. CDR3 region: CASSQDTSGLLGELFF. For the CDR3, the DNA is TGTGCCAGCAGCCAAGATACTAGCGGGTTGTTAGGGGAGCTGTTTTTT.

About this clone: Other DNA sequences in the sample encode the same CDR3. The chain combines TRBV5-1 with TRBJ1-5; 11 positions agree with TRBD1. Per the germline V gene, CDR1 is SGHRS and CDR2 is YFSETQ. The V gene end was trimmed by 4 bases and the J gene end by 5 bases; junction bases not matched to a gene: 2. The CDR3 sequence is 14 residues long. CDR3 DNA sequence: TGCGCCAGCAGCGTGGGACAGGGGGATCAGCCCCAGCATTTT. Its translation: CASSVGQGDQPQHF. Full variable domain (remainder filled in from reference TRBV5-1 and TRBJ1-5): KAGVTQTPRYLIKTRGQQVTLSCSPISGHRSVSWYQQTPGQGLQFLFEYFSETQRNKGNFPGRFSGRQFSNSRSEMNVSTLELGDSALYLCASSVGQGDQPQHFGDGTRLSIL.

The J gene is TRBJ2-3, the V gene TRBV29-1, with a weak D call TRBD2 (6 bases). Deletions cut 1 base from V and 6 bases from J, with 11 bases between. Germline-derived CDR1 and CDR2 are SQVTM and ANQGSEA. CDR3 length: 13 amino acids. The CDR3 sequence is CSVEAPAGDTQYF. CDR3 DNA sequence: TGCAGCGTTGAAGCCCCTGCGGGGGATACGCAGTATTTT.

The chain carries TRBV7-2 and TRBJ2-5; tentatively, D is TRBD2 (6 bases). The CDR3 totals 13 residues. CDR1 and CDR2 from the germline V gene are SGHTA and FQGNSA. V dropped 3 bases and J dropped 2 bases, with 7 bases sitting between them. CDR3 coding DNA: TGTGCCAGCAGCTTTAGCGGACAAGAGACCCAGTACTTC. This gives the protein CASSFSGQETQYF.